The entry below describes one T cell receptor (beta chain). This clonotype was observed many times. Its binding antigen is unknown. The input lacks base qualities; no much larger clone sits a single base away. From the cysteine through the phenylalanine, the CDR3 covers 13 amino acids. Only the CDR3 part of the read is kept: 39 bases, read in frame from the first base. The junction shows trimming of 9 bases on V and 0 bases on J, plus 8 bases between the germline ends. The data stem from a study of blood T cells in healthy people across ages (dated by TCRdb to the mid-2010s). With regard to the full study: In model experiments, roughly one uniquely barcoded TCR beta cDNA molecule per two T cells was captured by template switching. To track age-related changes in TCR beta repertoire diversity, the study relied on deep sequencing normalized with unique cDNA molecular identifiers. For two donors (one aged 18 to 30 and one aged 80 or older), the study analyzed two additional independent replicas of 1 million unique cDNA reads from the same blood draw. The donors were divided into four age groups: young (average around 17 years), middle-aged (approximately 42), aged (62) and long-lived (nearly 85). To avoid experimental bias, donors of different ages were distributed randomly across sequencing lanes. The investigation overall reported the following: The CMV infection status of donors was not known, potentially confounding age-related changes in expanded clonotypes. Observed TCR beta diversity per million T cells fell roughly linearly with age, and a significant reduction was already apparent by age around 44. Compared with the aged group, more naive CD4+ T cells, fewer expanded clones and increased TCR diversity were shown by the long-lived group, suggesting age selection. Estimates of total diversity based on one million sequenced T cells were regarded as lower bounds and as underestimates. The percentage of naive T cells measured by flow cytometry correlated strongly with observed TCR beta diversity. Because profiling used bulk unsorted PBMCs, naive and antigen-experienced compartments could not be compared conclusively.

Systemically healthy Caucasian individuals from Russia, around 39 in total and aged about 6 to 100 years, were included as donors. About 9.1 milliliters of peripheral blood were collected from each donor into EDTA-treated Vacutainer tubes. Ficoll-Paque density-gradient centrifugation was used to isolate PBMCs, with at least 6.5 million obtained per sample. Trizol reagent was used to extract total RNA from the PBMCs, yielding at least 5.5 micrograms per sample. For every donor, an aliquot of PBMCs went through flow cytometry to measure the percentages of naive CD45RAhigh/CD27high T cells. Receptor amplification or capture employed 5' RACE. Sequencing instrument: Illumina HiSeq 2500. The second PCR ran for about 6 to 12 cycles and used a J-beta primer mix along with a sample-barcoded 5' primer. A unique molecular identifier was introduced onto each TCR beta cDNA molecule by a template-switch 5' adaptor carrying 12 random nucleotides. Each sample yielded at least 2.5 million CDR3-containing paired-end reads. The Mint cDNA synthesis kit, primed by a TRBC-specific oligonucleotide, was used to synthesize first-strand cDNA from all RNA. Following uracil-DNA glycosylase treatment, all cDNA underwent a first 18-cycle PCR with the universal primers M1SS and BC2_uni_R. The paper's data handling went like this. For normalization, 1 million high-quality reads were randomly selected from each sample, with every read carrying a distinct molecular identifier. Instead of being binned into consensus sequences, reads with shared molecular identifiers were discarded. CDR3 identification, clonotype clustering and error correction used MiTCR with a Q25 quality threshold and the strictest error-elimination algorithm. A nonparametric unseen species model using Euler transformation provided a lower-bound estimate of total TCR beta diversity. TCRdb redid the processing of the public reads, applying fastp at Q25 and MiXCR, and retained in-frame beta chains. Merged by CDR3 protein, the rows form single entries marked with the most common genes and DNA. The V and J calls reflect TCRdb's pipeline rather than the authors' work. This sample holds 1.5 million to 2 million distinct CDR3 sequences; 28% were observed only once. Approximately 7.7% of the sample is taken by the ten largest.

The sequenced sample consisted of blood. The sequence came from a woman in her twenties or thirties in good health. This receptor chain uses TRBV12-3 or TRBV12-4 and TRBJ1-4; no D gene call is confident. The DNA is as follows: TGTGCCAGTAGCAGTACAACTAATGAAAAACTGTTTTTT. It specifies CASSSTTNEKLFF.